What follows are 7 T cell receptor beta chains derived from one specimen sequenced in a study of identical twins. Using its own MiXCR run on the 5' RACE reads, TCRdb lists one record per CDR3 protein. In the table there are some 710,000 distinct CDR3 sequences, approximately 6% of which are singletons. Sequenced: naive T cells sorted from blood. Every receptor here comes from a man between 18 and 35 years old in good health.

J is TRBJ2-7 and V is TRBV5-1; D may be TRBD2 (6 bases). The CDR3 spans 13 residues. CDR1 is SGHRS, CDR2 YFSETQ, per germline. Deletions cut 4 bases from V and 7 bases from J, with 15 bases between. CDR3 in amino acids: CASSPGLGGEQYV. The CDR3 DNA reads TGCGCCAGCAGCCCGGGACTCGGTGGGGAGCAGTACGTC.

This clonotype was picked up many times. The gene calls are TRBV24-1 and TRBJ1-2, with 7 bases identical to TRBD1. Germline V gives CDR1 KGHDR, CDR2 SFDVKD. V trimming: 4 bases; J trimming: 8 bases; junction bases outside the gene matches: 12. The CDR3 contains 15 residues. Here the CDR3 DNA reads TGTGCCACCAGTGACCCCCTGAAGGGGGCGGAGGGCTACACCTTC. This translates into CATSDPLKGAEGYTF.

The chain has TRBV11-2 and TRBJ2-7, with 10 bases matching TRBD2. V shed 5 bases, J shed 3 bases, and the junction held 16 bases outside the gene matches. This CDR3 has 18 residues. In germline, CDR1 is SGHAT, CDR2 FQNNGV. CDR3 sequence: CASSIRGQLAGPFYEQYF. The CDR3 DNA reads as TGTGCCAGCAGCATAAGGGGACAACTAGCGGGACCCTTCTACGAGCAGTACTTC.

The gene calls are TRBV7-9 and TRBJ1-3; D gene ambiguous. This CDR3 region has 12 residues. Deletions cut 1 base from V and 13 bases from J, with 11 bases between. Germline values: CDR1 SEHNR, CDR2 FQNEAQ (reference sequence). CDR3: CASSLGPSEIYF. In DNA form, the CDR3 reads TGTGCCAGCAGCTTAGGTCCCTCTGAGATATATTTT.

The table lists this clonotype with a few counts. The gene calls are TRBV7-8 and TRBJ2-1; D remains ambiguous. Trimming cost V 7 bases and J 0 bases, with 13 bases left between them. Germline-derived CDR1 and CDR2 are SGHVS and FQNEAQ. This CDR3 spans 15 amino acids. The CDR3 protein is CASKPTRGSYNEQFF. The DNA of the CDR3 is TGTGCCAGCAAGCCAACTCGCGGCTCCTACAATGAGCAGTTCTTC.

Many counts were recorded for this clonotype. This chain connects TRBV5-1 to TRBJ2-7; TRBD1 aligns across 8 bases. The CDR3 extends over 14 amino acids. After removal of 3 bases from V and 5 bases from J, the junction contained 7 bases not matched to a gene. Germline CDR1 reads SGHRS; CDR2 reads YFSETQ. This CDR3 is CASSSSGGYNEQYF. As DNA, the CDR3 is TGCGCCAGCAGCTCCTCAGGGGGCTACAACGAGCAGTACTTC.

The chain has TRBV7-3 and TRBJ2-6; no clear D gene. The CDR3 has 17 residues. V was clipped by 5 bases and J by 0 bases, with 14 bases between them. Germline-derived CDR1 and CDR2 are SGHTA and FQGTGA. This CDR3 is CASSPDDVHSGANVLTF. DNA of the CDR3: TGTGCCAGCAGCCCTGACGACGTACACTCTGGGGCCAACGTCCTGACTTTC.